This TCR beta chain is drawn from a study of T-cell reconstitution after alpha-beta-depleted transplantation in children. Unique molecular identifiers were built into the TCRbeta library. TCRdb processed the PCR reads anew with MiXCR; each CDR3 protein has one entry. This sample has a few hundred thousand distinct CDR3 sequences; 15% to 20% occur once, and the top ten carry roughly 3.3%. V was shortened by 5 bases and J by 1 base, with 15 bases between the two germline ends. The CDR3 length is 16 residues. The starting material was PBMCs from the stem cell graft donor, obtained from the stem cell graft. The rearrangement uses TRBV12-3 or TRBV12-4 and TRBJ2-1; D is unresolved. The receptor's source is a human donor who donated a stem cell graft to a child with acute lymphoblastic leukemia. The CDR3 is CASSKPGPPSYNEQFF. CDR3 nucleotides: TGTGCCAGCAGTAAACCTGGGCCCCCGTCCTACAATGAGCAGTTCTTC.